Listed below are T cell receptor beta chains from one sample, sequenced in a study of T cell responses to AZD1222 COVID-19 vaccine. Produced via immunoSEQ multiplex PCR; TCRdb's table is partial and in-frame only. The table includes 100,000 to 150,000 clones, about nine tenths detected once. The source material was peripheral blood, sampled 28 days after the second AZD1222 dose. The receptor set was obtained from an adult who received the AZD1222 COVID-19 vaccine. CDR3s include the opening cysteine and the closing phenylalanine or tryptophan. The order of the fields is D gene, J gene, clone size, V gene, CDR3 DNA, CDR3 protein. A D gene is named only where the DNA matches it firmly. Clone size is stated in some rows and not others, as once, few, many or a class when expanded.

- | TRBJ2-3 | once | TRBV30 | TGTGCCTGGAGTGTAGGACGGGGAGTGACGCAGTATTTT | CAWSVGRGVTQYF
- | TRBJ1-5 | - | TRBV30 | TGTGCCTGGAGTGGGGTTAGCAATCAGCCCCAGCATTTT | CAWSGVSNQPQHF
- | TRBJ1-5 | - | TRBV12-3/TRBV12-4 | TGTGCCAGCAGTTTAGCTCGCTCGCAGCCCCAGCATTTT | CASSLARSQPQHF
- | TRBJ1-2 | - | TRBV7-9 | TGTGCCAGCAGCTCTCCGGGACTCCTTGGCTACACCTTC | CASSSPGLLGYTF
TRBD2 | TRBJ2-7 | - | TRBV3-1/TRBV3-2 | TGTGCCAGCAGCCAAACTAGCGGGGCGGGCTACGAGCAGTACTTC | CASSQTSGAGYEQYF
- | TRBJ2-1 | - | TRBV29-1 | TGCAGCGTTGAGGTGTCGGTCAATGAGCAGTTCTTC | CSVEVSVNEQFF
TRBD1 | TRBJ1-6 | - | TRBV3-1/TRBV3-2 | TGTGCCAGCAGCCCGGACAGGGGGCTGTATAATTCACCCCTCCACTTT | CASSPDRGLYNSPLHF
- | TRBJ1-3 | - | TRBV7-8 | TGTGCCAGCAGCGCCGTACAGGGTCCTGGAAACACCATATATTTT | CASSAVQGPGNTIYF
- | TRBJ2-2 | - | TRBV7-9 | TGTGCCAGCAGCTTCTGGGCAACCCACACCGGGGAGCTGTTTTTT | CASSFWATHTGELFF
- | TRBJ2-1 | - | TRBV10-3 | TGTGCCATCCAGGACGGCAACCAAGGGAATGAGCAGTTCTTC | CAIQDGNQGNEQFF
- | TRBJ1-6 | - | TRBV4-2 | TGTGCCAGCAGCCAAGGAAAGAGCAGTTATAATTCACCCCTCCACTTT | CASSQGKSSYNSPLHF
- | TRBJ1-1 | - | TRBV5-5 | TGTGCCAGCAGCTTGGAGGGGGTAACTGAAGCTTTCTTT | CASSLEGVTEAFF
TRBD2 | TRBJ2-7 | - | TRBV7-2 | TGTGCCAGCAGCCCGGGACTAGCGGGAGTTAGGGAGCAGTACTTC | CASSPGLAGVREQYF
- | TRBJ2-1 | - | TRBV24-1 | TGTGCCACCAGTGATCCAGCCCGGGACTCCACCTACAATGAGCAGTTCTTC | CATSDPARDSTYNEQFF
- | TRBJ1-1 | once | TRBV29-1 | TGCAGCGTTGAAAGCAGGCGGGGGGGGAACACTGAAGCTTTCTTT | CSVESRRGGNTEAFF
- | TRBJ1-2 | - | TRBV6-1 | TGTGCCAGCAGTGAGTGGGGTCTGAACTATGGCTACACCTTC | CASSEWGLNYGYTF
- | TRBJ2-3 | - | TRBV3-1/TRBV3-2 | TGTGCCAGCAGCCTTTCAGATACGCAGTATTTT | CASSLSDTQYF
- | TRBJ1-1 | - | TRBV6-5 | TGTGCCAGCAGTTACGGGGTCGGGGGGGAAACTGAAGCTTTCTTT | CASSYGVGGETEAFF
- | TRBJ2-5 | - | TRBV7-3 | TGTGCCAGCAGCTTAAGTGGTCGGGAGACCCAGTACTTC | CASSLSGRETQYF
- | TRBJ2-5 | - | TRBV5-1 | TGCGCCAGCAAAACTGGCAGAACAAGAGAGACCCAGTACTTC | CASKTGRTRETQYF
- | TRBJ1-5 | - | TRBV5-6 | TGTGCCAGCAGCATTACCAATCAGCCCCAGCATTTT | CASSITNQPQHF
- | TRBJ2-1 | - | TRBV7-9 | TGTGCCAGCAGCTTTGGGCTAATCTACAATGAGCAGTTCTTC | CASSFGLIYNEQFF
TRBD2 | TRBJ2-1 | - | TRBV6-2/TRBV6-3 | TGTGCCAGCAGTTACAGTAGCGGGGGAGAGCAGTTCTTC | CASSYSSGGEQFF
TRBD2 | TRBJ2-1 | - | TRBV27 | TGTGCCAGCAGATCAAGGACTAGCGGGAGTACTTCTGAGCAGTTCTTC | CASRSRTSGSTSEQFF
- | TRBJ2-2 | - | TRBV10-3 | TGTGCCATCAGTGAATTTAGGGGTCCCGGGGAGCTGTTTTTT | CAISEFRGPGELFF
TRBD2 | TRBJ2-7 | few | TRBV6-6 | TGTGCCAGCAGGGTAGCGGGAGGGCCCTCGGATGAGCAGTACTTC | CASRVAGGPSDEQYF
TRBD1 | TRBJ2-7 | - | TRBV27 | TGTGCCAGCAGTAAACCGGGACAGGGTCCCCCTTACGAGCAGTACTTC | CASSKPGQGPPYEQYF
- | TRBJ1-2 | - | TRBV28 | TGTGCCAGCAGTTCCCTTAAAACGGAAGGCGTGAAGCATGGCTACACCTTC | CASSSLKTEGVKHGYTF
TRBD1 | TRBJ2-5 | - | TRBV24-1 | TGTGCCACCAGTGAACTGACAGGGGGTAACCAAGAGACCCAGTACTTC | CATSELTGGNQETQYF
TRBD1 | TRBJ2-5 | once | TRBV10-3 | TGTGCCATCAATACGGGACAGACAAGTGAGACCCAGTACTTC | CAINTGQTSETQYF
TRBD2 | TRBJ2-2 | - | TRBV15 | TGTGCCACCAGCAGAGATAGCGGGAATACCGGGGAGCTGTTTTTT | CATSRDSGNTGELFF
- | TRBJ2-1 | once | TRBV7-9 | TGTGCCAGCAGCCCCAGGGGGGGTGAGCAGTTCTTC | CASSPRGGEQFF
TRBD1 | TRBJ1-4 | - | TRBV28 | TGTGCCAGCAGCCCAGGGGGGAGGAAACTGTTTTTT | CASSPGGRKLFF
- | TRBJ1-2 | - | TRBV19 | TGTGCCAGTAGTATCGCTGCAGGGAACTATGGCTACACCTTC | CASSIAAGNYGYTF
TRBD2 | TRBJ2-1 | - | TRBV7-9 | TGTGCCGGCAGCCGCGGGCTAGCGGGGGGCTCTACCTACAATGAGCAGTTCTTC | CAGSRGLAGGSTYNEQFF
- | TRBJ2-5 | - | TRBV21-1 | TGTGCCAGCAGCATGAGACTAGCGGGAGGGGGAGAGACCCAGTACTTC | CASSMRLAGGGETQYF
TRBD2 | TRBJ2-1 | - | TRBV28 | TGTGCCAGCAGCGCTACTAGCGGGGTTTACAATGAGCAGTTCTTC | CASSATSGVYNEQFF
TRBD1 | TRBJ1-5 | - | TRBV19 | TGTGCCAGTAGTGGGGGACAGGGGGACGGTCAGCCCCAGCATTTT | CASSGGQGDGQPQHF
- | TRBJ1-1 | - | TRBV28 | TGTGCCAGCATCCGCCCCGGAGACACTGAAGCTTTCTTT | CASIRPGDTEAFF
TRBD1 | TRBJ1-2 | - | TRBV9 | TGTGCCAGCAGCGTAGGATGGGACAGGGCTAACTATGGCTACACCTTC | CASSVGWDRANYGYTF
- | TRBJ2-1 | - | TRBV7-9 | TGTGCCAGCAGCTTAAGTCGGCTAGTTTTGGATGAGCAGTTCTTC | CASSLSRLVLDEQFF
TRBD1 | TRBJ2-1 | - | TRBV29-1 | TGCAGCGTTGAATGGGGACAGGGGAATGAGCAGTTCTTC | CSVEWGQGNEQFF
- | TRBJ2-3 | - | TRBV7-2 | TGTGCCAGCACCCTAGATCAAAGGGGAGATACGCAGTATTTT | CASTLDQRGDTQYF
- | TRBJ1-2 | - | TRBV2 | TGTGCCGGGGGGGAGGATGACTATGGCTACACCTTC | CAGGEDDYGYTF
TRBD2 | TRBJ2-5 | - | TRBV5-6 | TGTGCCAGCAGCTTGCGGCTAGCGGGGGCCACCCAAGAGACCCAGTACTTC | CASSLRLAGATQETQYF
- | TRBJ1-6 | - | TRBV15 | TGTGCCACCAGCAGAGATAACCAGGGTAATTCACCCCTCCACTTT | CATSRDNQGNSPLHF
- | TRBJ1-1 | once | TRBV7-3 | TGTGCCAGCAGCTTACAGGGCGTGAACACTGAAGCTTTCTTT | CASSLQGVNTEAFF
- | TRBJ1-2 | - | TRBV25-1 | TGTGCCAGCAGTTCCACCCCCTGGGCGGAGGGCTACACCTTC | CASSSTPWAEGYTF
- | TRBJ2-2 | - | TRBV19 | TGTGCCAGTAGTACCCAAGGGGGGACCGGGGAGCTGTTTTTT | CASSTQGGTGELFF